This TCR beta chain derives from a study of cytotoxic CD8 clonotypes in ibrutinib-treated CLL. Germline loops: CDR1 SGDLS, CDR2 YYNGEE. Trimming removed 1 base at V and 5 bases at J, with 15 bases between. This CDR3 comprises 15 residues. Study-level findings and limits: Baseline levels were approached again at progression, after clonality had risen at ibrutinib response. Public clonotypes showed up rarely, and on treatment they shrank or held steady.

The assay was immunoSEQ multiplex PCR, and TCRdb's table has in-frame clones only and misses some. The repertoire holds tens of thousands of clones, with about 82% as singletons. Details on this clone: No antigen is known for it.

The chain combines TRBV9 with TRBJ1-1; D perhaps matches TRBD1 (5 bases). The source material was PBMCs, sampled before ibrutinib treatment. This clonotype originated in a human donor with chronic lymphocytic leukemia. Here the CDR3 DNA reads TGTGCCAGCAGCGTAACTGGGACCTCGGGGACTGAAGCTTTCTTT. It codes for CASSVTGTSGTEAFF.